This TCR beta chain comes out of a study of T cell responses to AZD1222 COVID-19 vaccine. The germline CDR1 and CDR2 sequences are SGDLS and YYNGEE. This CDR3 has 14 amino acids. V lost 0 bases and J 6 bases, leaving 11 bases between the germline ends. Assay: immunoSEQ multiplex PCR; the TCRdb copy retains only in-frame clones and omits some. Of over 120,000 clones detected, around 87% appear once; the ten largest clones hold around 1.6%. Study-level results: Seropositivity was recorded at baseline in only a handful of AZD1222 recipients. Most donors were white British and more were female, and clonal diversity was possibly underestimated. Vaccine-related CD4 TCRs covered spike, predominating at 160-218 and 743-854. Among spike-specific TCRs, nearly half reportedly target unmutated variant regions.

Points on this clone: Its antigen remains unidentified.

This TCR came from an adult in good health. J is TRBJ2-3 and V is TRBV9; D gene unclear. The sample consisted of peripheral blood, taken on day 0 of AZD1222 vaccination. The CDR3 region is CASSVVPDSDTQYF. The CDR3 DNA is TGTGCCAGCAGCGTAGTTCCGGATTCCGATACGCAGTATTTT.